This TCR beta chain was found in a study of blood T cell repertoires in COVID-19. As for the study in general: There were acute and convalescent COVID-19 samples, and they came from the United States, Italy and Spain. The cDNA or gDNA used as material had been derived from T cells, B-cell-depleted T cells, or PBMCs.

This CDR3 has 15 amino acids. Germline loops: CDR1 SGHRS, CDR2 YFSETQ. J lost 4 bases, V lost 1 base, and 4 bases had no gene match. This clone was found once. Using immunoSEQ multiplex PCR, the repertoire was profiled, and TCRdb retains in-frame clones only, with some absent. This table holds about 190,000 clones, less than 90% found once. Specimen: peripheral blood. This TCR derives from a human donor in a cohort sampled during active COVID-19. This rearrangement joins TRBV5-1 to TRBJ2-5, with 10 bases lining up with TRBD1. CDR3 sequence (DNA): TGCGCCAGCAGCTTGTCTGGGGACAGGGGAGAGACCCAGTACTTC. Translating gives CASSLSGDRGETQYF.